This entry is about one T cell receptor (beta chain). These data belong to a study of blood T cell repertoires in COVID-19. Study summary: The samples span acute and convalescent COVID-19 from the United States, Italy and Spain. PBMCs, B-cell-depleted T cells, or T cells were the source of the cDNA or gDNA that made up the material.

Germline lookup yields CDR1 SGHRS and CDR2 YFSETQ. V trimming: 4 bases; J trimming: 0 bases; junction bases outside the gene matches: 12. The CDR3 extends over 18 amino acids. As originally analysed: Estimates of nucleated cell counts were drawn from the amplification of reference gene primers. Only in-frame clones appear in the TCRdb table, and some are missing; sequencing was by immunoSEQ multiplex PCR. From that table come the V and J calls and clone size; the DNA was used to work out D and trimming. The sample holds a few hundred thousand clones, about 87% seen once. The TCR sequence derives from a man aged 55 to 70 who had recovered from COVID-19. The chain links TRBV5-1 to TRBJ2-3, with 9 bases fitting TRBD1. The sample consisted of peripheral blood. The CDR3 region is CASSITPGQGYSTDTQYF. CDR3 bases: TGCGCCAGCAGCATAACTCCGGGACAGGGATATAGCACAGATACGCAGTATTTT.